The next 32 T cell receptor beta chains were all read from a single sample in a study of T-cell reconstitution after alpha-beta-depleted transplantation in children. A library of TCRbeta sequences, prepared with unique molecular identifiers, was generated. Via MiXCR, TCRdb re-called the PCR reads, giving one row per CDR3 protein. The profile covers about 480,000 distinct CDR3 sequences, with roughly an eighth appearing a single time and around 6.1% taken by the ten largest. Sequenced material: PBMCs from the stem cell graft donor, taken from the stem cell graft. The origin of the receptors is a human donor who donated a stem cell graft to a child with combined immunodeficiency.

V gene TRBV7-3 combines with J gene TRBJ2-1; possibly TRBD1 for D (7 bases). V lost 4 bases and J lost 2, with 12 bases in between. The CDR3 loop spans 15 amino acids. Germline V gene data show CDR1 as SGHTA and CDR2 as FQGTGA. The CDR3 reads CASSSAGGTYNEQFF. The CDR3 bases are TGTGCCAGCAGCTCCGCAGGGGGGACCTACAATGAGCAGTTCTTC.

The rearrangement uses TRBV16 and TRBJ1-1; D is perhaps TRBD1 (5 bases). Trimming removed 2 bases at V and 1 base at J, with 14 bases between. Germline V gene lookup returns CDR1 KGHSY and CDR2 FQNENV. The CDR3 totals 16 residues. Written as DNA, the CDR3 is TGTGCCAGCAGCCAACCCAGTAGGGGTTCGAACACTGAAGCTTTCTTT. Translated: CASSQPSRGSNTEAFF. The variable domain in full, completed from reference TRBV16 and TRBJ1-1, reads GEEVAQTPKHLVRGEGQKAKLYCAPIKGHSYVFWYQQVLKNEFKFLISFQNENVFDETGMPKERFSAKCLPNSPCSLEIQATKLEDSAVYFCASSQPSRGSNTEAFFGQGTRLTVV.

The chain joins TRBV12-3 or TRBV12-4 to TRBJ2-7; no firm D call. This CDR3 is built from 14 residues. V lost 2 bases to trimming and J lost 3 bases, with 11 bases between them. CDR3 loop: CASSLNGQIYEQYF. CDR3 coding DNA: TGTGCCAGCAGTTTAAACGGGCAGATCTACGAGCAGTACTTC.

For this clonotype: This may come from a read error, since a much larger clone is one base off. This chain connects TRBV12-3 or TRBV12-4 to TRBJ2-3; TRBD1 matches at 9 bases. The CDR3 contains 13 residues. The CDR3 reads CASTGQGTDTRYF. The CDR3 nucleotides are TGTGCCAGCACCGGACAGGGGACAGATACGCGGTATTTT.

This clonotype has ten or more counts. The chain links TRBV12-3 or TRBV12-4 to TRBJ2-7; 8 bases agree with TRBD1. The CDR3 has 14 residues. Trimming removed 1 base from V and 3 bases from J; junction bases left unmatched: 2. Here the CDR3 DNA reads TGTGCCAGCAGTTTAGGACAGGGGCTCTACGAGCAGTACTTC. Residues: CASSLGQGLYEQYF.

The genes are TRBV10-3 and TRBJ2-7; tentatively, D is TRBD1 (6 bases). The CDR3 runs 12 residues. V lost 3 bases, J lost 4 bases, and 7 bases lay in between. Germline assignment: CDR1 ENHRY and CDR2 SYGVKD. The CDR3 loop is CAISEQGYEQYF. The DNA of the CDR3 is TGTGCCATCAGTGAACAGGGTTACGAGCAGTACTTC.

This clonotype was observed a handful of times. This chain uses TRBV12-3 or TRBV12-4 with TRBJ2-3; 11 bases fit TRBD2. CDR3 length equals 15 residues. The trim removed 6 bases at V and 2 bases at J, leaving 4 bases unmatched. CDR3 DNA: TGTGCCAGCAGCCGACTAGCGGGACTCACAGATACGCAGTATTTT. It codes for CASSRLAGLTDTQYF.

V gene TRBV30 combines with J gene TRBJ1-1; 7 positions agree with TRBD1. J lost 1 base, V lost 1 base, and 3 bases had no gene match. The CDR3 length is 14 residues. CDR1 is GTSNPN, CDR2 SVGIG, per germline (reference sequence). This CDR3 is CAWSDKGANTEAFF. DNA for the CDR3: TGTGCCTGGAGTGATAAGGGGGCGAACACTGAAGCTTTCTTT. The variable domain in full, with the rest retrieved from reference TRBV30 and TRBJ1-1, is SQTIHQWPATLVQPVGSPLSLECTVEGTSNPNLYWYRQAAGRGLQLLFYSVGIGQISSEVPQNLSASRPQDRQFILSSKKLLLSDSGFYLCAWSDKGANTEAFFGQGTRLTVV.

This clonotype was picked up a small number of times. V and J are TRBV7-2 and TRBJ2-5; 12 bases match TRBD2. This CDR3 spans 15 amino acids. With 4 bases clipped from V and 3 bases from J, the junction kept 3 bases outside the gene matches. From germline, CDR1 is SGHTA and CDR2 FQGNSA. CDR3 residues: CASSSGLAGKETQYF. CDR3 nucleotides: TGTGCCAGCAGCTCTGGACTAGCGGGGAAAGAGACCCAGTACTTC.

This clonotype was counted ten times or more. This CDR3 is CSASRTGLPDTQYF. In nucleotides, the CDR3 is TGCAGTGCTAGCAGGACAGGGCTTCCAGATACGCAGTATTTT. The genes are TRBV20-1 and TRBJ2-3; TRBD1 matches at 8 bases. CDR1 is DFQATT, CDR2 SNEGSKA, per germline (reference sequence). The CDR3 has 14 residues. Unmatched junction bases numbered 6, after V lost 3 bases and J lost 4 bases.

The rearrangement joins TRBV6-6 to TRBJ2-5; 10 bases are shared with TRBD1. CDR3 length equals 13 residues. Per the germline V gene, CDR1 is MNHNY and CDR2 is SVGAGI (reference sequence). With 8 bases clipped from V and 4 bases from J, the junction kept 4 bases outside the gene matches. The CDR3 loop is CASRRTGGETQYF. The CDR3 nucleotides are TGTGCCAGCCGCAGGACAGGGGGAGAGACCCAGTACTTC.

This clonotype came up many times. V gene TRBV20-1 combines with J gene TRBJ1-4; TRBD1 is a possible D gene (6 bases). The CDR3 has 14 residues. Per the germline V gene, CDR1 is DFQATT and CDR2 is SNEGSKA (reference sequence). The V and J ends lost 3 bases and 4 bases respectively, with 12 bases between them. CDR3 DNA: TGCAGTGCTAGTAGGGGGGCTGGTAATGAAAAACTGTTTTTT. Translating gives CSASRGAGNEKLFF.

This clonotype was detected a few times. The CDR3: CASSYSTSGRWNEQFF. As DNA, the CDR3 is TGTGCCAGCAGTTACTCGACTAGCGGGAGGTGGAATGAGCAGTTCTTC. V gene TRBV6-2 or TRBV6-3 combines with J gene TRBJ2-1, with 13 bases matching TRBD2. From germline, CDR1 is MNHEY and CDR2 SVGEGT. The CDR3 length is 16 residues. V dropped 0 bases and J dropped 7; count of bases not matched to a gene: 3.

The chain combines TRBV6-2 or TRBV6-3 with TRBJ2-1; D is undetermined. The CDR3 loop spans 17 amino acids. V lost 3 bases, J lost 7 bases, and 22 bases lay in between. CDR1 is MNHEY, CDR2 SVGEGT, per germline. CDR3 sequence: CASSYEFRTVRINEQFF. The DNA of the CDR3 is TGTGCCAGCAGTTATGAGTTTCGGACGGTGCGGATAAATGAGCAGTTCTTC.

The chain combines TRBV6-2 or TRBV6-3 with TRBJ2-7; tentatively, D is TRBD1 or TRBD2 (5 bases each). The V end lost 10 bases, the J end lost 4 bases, and 17 bases lay between the germline ends. The germline CDR1 and CDR2 sequences are MNHEY and SVGEGT. The CDR3 has 13 residues. The DNA for the CDR3 is TGTGCCATCGGGGCGCATCACGTTTACGAGCAGTACTTC. This codes for CAIGAHHVYEQYF.

This rearrangement joins TRBV20-1 to TRBJ2-7, with D perhaps matching TRBD2 (6 bases). Germline V gene data show CDR1 as DFQATT and CDR2 as SNEGSKA (reference sequence). V was trimmed by 0 bases and J by 1 base, leaving 13 bases between them. The CDR3 is 15 amino acids. In nucleotides, the CDR3 is TGCAGTGCTAGAGATGGGGGGTCCTATTCCTACGAGCAGTACTTC. Its protein is CSARDGGSYSYEQYF.

This clonotype was observed a few times. The chain couples TRBV7-8 to TRBJ1-5; 7 positions agree with TRBD1. This CDR3 has 17 residues. Per germline, CDR1 SGHVS and CDR2 FQNEAQ. Germline trimming cut 5 bases from V and 0 bases from J; bases unmatched to any gene: 10. CDR3 sequence reads: CASSTSAGTDSNQPQHF. The CDR3 bases are TGTGCCAGCAGCACATCAGCCGGGACAGATAGCAATCAGCCCCAGCATTTT.

The V gene is TRBV19, the J gene TRBJ2-3; D not certain. The ends were cut back, 4 bases at V and 4 bases at J, with 6 bases in the middle. Germline CDR1 and CDR2: LNHDA and SQIVND (reference sequence). The CDR3 loop spans 12 amino acids. CDR3 protein: CASSNTPDTQYF. In DNA, the CDR3 is TGTGCCAGTAGTAACACGCCAGATACGCAGTATTTT.

The chain employs TRBV7-3 and TRBJ2-5, with a tentative D call TRBD2 (5 bases). This CDR3 has 13 amino acids. Germline CDR1 SGHTA, CDR2 FQGTGA. Trimming pared 5 bases from V and 2 bases from J, leaving 9 bases between. The CDR3 loop is CASSAGPQETQYF. The CDR3 DNA reads TGTGCCAGCAGCGCGGGCCCTCAAGAGACCCAGTACTTC.

This clonotype was found many times. This sequence joins TRBV12-3 or TRBV12-4 and TRBJ2-6; D is uncertain. The ends were cut back, 2 bases at V and 2 bases at J, with 7 bases in the middle. The CDR3 runs 15 residues. The CDR3 bases are TGTGCCAGCAGTTTATCCCCCCCTGGGGCCAACGTCCTGACTTTC. It yields the protein CASSLSPPGANVLTF.

This clonotype was observed a few times. The genes are TRBV15 and TRBJ2-5; perhaps TRBD2 as D (6 bases). The V and J ends lost 2 bases and 5 bases respectively, with 15 bases between them. Per germline, CDR1 LNHNV and CDR2 YYDKDF (reference sequence). The CDR3 totals 15 residues. This chain's CDR3 is CATSRKTTAGETQYF. In DNA form, the CDR3 reads TGTGCCACCAGCAGAAAAACGACGGCGGGGGAGACCCAGTACTTC.

The genes are TRBV28 and TRBJ2-5; 9 nucleotides match TRBD1. Germline V gene lookup returns CDR1 MDHEN and CDR2 SYDVKM. V trimming: 3 bases; J trimming: 2 bases; junction bases outside the gene matches: 7. There are 16 residues in the CDR3. The CDR3 region is CASSFSGQGRQETQYF. The CDR3 region has the DNA TGTGCCAGCAGTTTCTCGGGACAGGGTCGGCAAGAGACCCAGTACTTC.

This clonotype was seen repeatedly, ten times or more. V and J are TRBV24-1 and TRBJ1-5; 7 nucleotides line up with TRBD1. From germline, CDR1 is KGHDR and CDR2 SFDVKD. There are 14 residues in the CDR3. Trimming at V came to 6 bases and at J to 4 bases, leaving 5 bases not matched to a gene. CDR3 in DNA: TGTGCCACCAGTTACAGGGGCGAGAATCAGCCCCAGCATTTT. As protein: CATSYRGENQPQHF.

V and J are TRBV27 and TRBJ1-6, with D unresolved. This CDR3 spans 12 amino acids. Germline assignment: CDR1 MNHEY and CDR2 SMNVEV (reference sequence). The germline V and J ends were trimmed by 7 bases and 9 bases, with 10 bases remaining between them. CDR3 bases: TGTGCCAGCAAGGACCGGGGTTCACCCCTCCACTTT. As protein: CASKDRGSPLHF.

This clonotype came up a few times. V usage is TRBV5-1 and J usage is TRBJ1-2; no reliable D call. Germline CDR1 and CDR2: SGHRS and YFSETQ. There are 16 residues in the CDR3. Trimming pared 4 bases from V and 0 bases from J, leaving 16 bases between. The CDR3 loop reads CASSDGRSLANYGYTF. In DNA, the CDR3 is TGCGCCAGCAGCGACGGACGGAGTTTAGCTAACTATGGCTACACCTTC.

A few counts support this clonotype. The rearrangement joins TRBV3-1 to TRBJ2-2; D not resolved. The CDR3 covers 13 residues. Trimming removed 0 bases at V and 6 bases at J, with 5 bases between. Germline loops: CDR1 LGHDT, CDR2 YNNKEL (reference sequence). As DNA, the CDR3 is TGTGCCAGCAGCCAAGAACATCCCGGGGAGCTGTTTTTT. Protein: CASSQEHPGELFF.

The J gene is TRBJ1-6, the V gene TRBV7-2; D ambiguous. Between the trimmed V and J ends, which lost 1 base and 14 bases, there was a span of 15 bases. The germline V gene has CDR1 SGHTA and CDR2 FQGNSA. The CDR3 has 14 residues. CDR3 DNA sequence: TGTGCCAGCAGCTTAGATGAGTTTTTTCGATCCCTCCACTTT. Translation gives CASSLDEFFRSLHF.

The chain is built from TRBV20-1 and TRBJ1-5; D is unclear. Deletions cut 6 bases from V and 3 bases from J, with 9 bases between. Per the germline V gene, CDR1 is DFQATT and CDR2 is SNEGSKA (reference sequence). The CDR3 covers 12 residues. The DNA of the CDR3 is TGCAGTGCGGGGTATCTCAATCAGCCCCAGCATTTT. The encoded protein is CSAGYLNQPQHF.

The chain uses TRBV5-4 and TRBJ2-5; TRBD1 aligns across 8 bases. This CDR3 has 15 amino acids. The ends lost 4 bases at V and 5 bases at J; junction bases unmatched: 10. CDR1 SGHNT and CDR2 YYREEE come from the germline V gene (reference sequence). The CDR3 DNA sequence: TGTGCCAGCAGCCCCGGACAGGGTTTGGCGGAGACCCAGTACTTC. This gives the protein CASSPGQGLAETQYF.

This clonotype came up a few times. V and J are TRBV27 and TRBJ1-5; D not certain. The germline V and J ends were trimmed by 7 bases and 3 bases, with 10 bases remaining between them. This CDR3 region has 13 residues. Germline values: CDR1 MNHEY, CDR2 SMNVEV (reference sequence). The CDR3 sequence is CASMGSNNQPQHF. DNA for the CDR3: TGTGCCAGCATGGGGTCGAACAATCAGCCCCAGCATTTT.

The table lists this clonotype with a few counts. V usage is TRBV24-1 and J usage is TRBJ2-1; tentatively, D is TRBD1 (6 bases). The V end was cut by 5 bases, the J end by 4 bases, with 11 bases between. Germline V lookup: CDR1 KGHDR, CDR2 SFDVKD. The length of the CDR3 is 14 residues. CDR3 bases: TGTGCCACCAGTGTGGGGGCCCCATACAATGAGCAGTTCTTC. It translates to CATSVGAPYNEQFF.

This clonotype was seen ten or more times. The V and J genes are TRBV25-1 and TRBJ2-1; no firm D call. Between the trimmed V and J ends, which lost 4 bases and 8 bases, there was a span of 9 bases. This CDR3 is built from 12 residues. Germline V CDR1 and CDR2: MGHDK, SYGVNS. The CDR3 DNA reads TGTGCCAGCAGTGGGTTGGCCGATGAGCAGTTCTTC. Encoded protein: CASSGLADEQFF.